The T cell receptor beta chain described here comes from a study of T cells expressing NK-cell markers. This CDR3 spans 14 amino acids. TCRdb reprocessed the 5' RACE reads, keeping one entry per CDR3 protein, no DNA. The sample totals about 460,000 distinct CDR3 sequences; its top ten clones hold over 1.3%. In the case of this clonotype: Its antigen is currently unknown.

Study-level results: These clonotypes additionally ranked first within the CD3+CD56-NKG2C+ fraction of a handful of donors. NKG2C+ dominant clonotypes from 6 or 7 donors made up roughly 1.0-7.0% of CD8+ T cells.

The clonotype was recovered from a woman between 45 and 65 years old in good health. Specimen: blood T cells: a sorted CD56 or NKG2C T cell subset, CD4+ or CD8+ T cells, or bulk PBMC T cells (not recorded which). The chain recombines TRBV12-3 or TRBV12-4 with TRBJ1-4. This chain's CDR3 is CASSLRNKNEKLFF.